These 28 T cell receptor beta chains originate from one sample sequenced in a study of blood T cell repertoires in COVID-19. Data came from immunoSEQ multiplex PCR; TCRdb stores just in-frame clones and leaves some out. The sample lists 84,000 or so clones, just under 80% occurring once. The source material was peripheral blood. The receptor source for this set is a man aged 55-75 years with COVID-19, enrolled during active disease.

This chain connects TRBV7-8 to TRBJ1-5, with D perhaps matching TRBD1 (5 bases). CDR3 size: 13 residues. The germline CDR1 and CDR2 sequences are SGHVS and FQNEAQ. V dropped 5 bases and J dropped 6 bases, with 11 bases sitting between them. CDR3 sequence reads: CASSPDTSQPQHF. DNA of the CDR3: TGTGCCAGCAGCCCGGACACGAGTCAGCCCCAGCATTTT.

The rearrangement joins TRBV4-1 to TRBJ2-5; 7 bases line up with TRBD1. Looked up from germline, CDR1 is MGHRA and CDR2 is YSYEKL. The CDR3 covers 19 residues. The V and J ends lost 2 bases and 3 bases, in that order; junction bases with no gene match: 18. The CDR3 region is CASSQPTGVRGRDKETQYF. Written as DNA, the CDR3 is TGCGCCAGCAGCCAACCCACAGGGGTTCGAGGCCGAGATAAAGAGACCCAGTACTTC.

This clone was detected a few times. This chain connects TRBV2 to TRBJ1-4; D not resolved. Trimming removed 7 bases at V and 0 bases at J, with 12 bases between. Germline assignment: CDR1 SNHLY and CDR2 FYNNEI. The CDR3 totals 15 residues. CDR3 DNA sequence: TGTGCCAGCATAGAGAGAGTTGCAACTAATGAAAAACTGTTTTTT. Protein sequence: CASIERVATNEKLFF.

This clone has just one count. V gene TRBV5-1 combines with J gene TRBJ2-7, with 8 bases that match TRBD1. The CDR3 runs to 16 residues. CDR1 SGHRS and CDR2 YFSETQ come from the germline V gene. The trim removed 3 bases at V and 4 bases at J, leaving 12 bases unmatched. CDR3 residues: CASSYPPGQAVYEQYF. The CDR3 DNA reads as TGCGCCAGCAGCTACCCGCCGGGACAGGCAGTTTACGAGCAGTACTTC. The variable domain in full, completed from reference TRBV5-1 and TRBJ2-7, reads KAGVTQTPRYLIKTRGQQVTLSCSPISGHRSVSWYQQTPGQGLQFLFEYFSETQRNKGNFPGRFSGRQFSNSRSEMNVSTLELGDSALYLCASSYPPGQAVYEQYFGPGTRLTVT.

The chain employs TRBV10-3 and TRBJ1-5, with 7 nucleotides matching TRBD1. The CDR3 consists of 17 residues. V was pared by 2 bases and J by 1 base, with 8 bases of the junction left unmatched. CDR1 ENHRY and CDR2 SYGVKD come from the germline V gene. The chain's CDR3 is CAISEGPTGESNQPQHF. DNA of the CDR3: TGTGCCATCAGTGAGGGGCCTACAGGGGAGAGCAATCAGCCCCAGCATTTT.

This chain uses TRBV5-1 with TRBJ2-3, with D possibly TRBD1 on 5 matching bases. The CDR3 has 15 amino acids. The V and J ends lost 1 base and 2 bases respectively, with 11 bases between them. CDR1 and CDR2 from the germline V gene are SGHRS and YFSETQ. The CDR3 DNA reads TGCGCCAGCAGCTTGCTTCAGGGCCCCACAGATACGCAGTATTTT. It encodes CASSLLQGPTDTQYF.

This chain joins TRBV7-8 and TRBJ1-2; 7 bases are a match to TRBD1. CDR3 length: 15 amino acids. The germline gives CDR1 SGHVS, CDR2 FQNEAQ. V gave up 0 bases and J gave up 4 bases; unmatched junction bases: 5. The CDR3 coding sequence is TGTGCCAGCAGCTTAGCGCGAGGGGGCGTCTATGGCTACACCTTC. Protein product: CASSLARGGVYGYTF.

The chain carries TRBV2 and TRBJ1-1; TRBD1 might be the D (6 bases). Germline assignment: CDR1 SNHLY and CDR2 FYNNEI. V was trimmed by 9 bases and J by 9 bases, leaving 14 bases between them. The CDR3 extends over 11 amino acids. The CDR3: CASHPGTQAFF. The CDR3 DNA follows: TGTGCCAGTCACCCCGGGACACAAGCTTTCTTT.

The chain links TRBV2 to TRBJ1-1, with TRBD1 as a possible D gene (6 bases). The V end lost 7 bases, the J end lost 6 bases, and 15 bases lay between the germline ends. This CDR3 has 13 amino acids. Looked up from germline, CDR1 is SNHLY and CDR2 is FYNNEI. CDR3: CASIPGGRSEAFF. DNA for the CDR3: TGTGCCAGCATCCCGGGGGGCCGATCTGAAGCTTTCTTT.

This sequence joins TRBV5-4 and TRBJ2-5; TRBD2 aligns across 11 bases. CDR1 SGHNT and CDR2 YYREEE come from the germline V gene (reference sequence). The ends lost 4 bases at V and 5 bases at J; junction bases unmatched: 13. The length of the CDR3 is 17 residues. The chain's CDR3 is CASSPDPSGGSGETQYF. In nucleotides, the CDR3 is TGTGCCAGCAGCCCTGACCCTAGCGGGGGGTCCGGGGAGACCCAGTACTTC.

The chain has TRBV5-6 and TRBJ1-2; TRBD1 might be the D (5 bases). The CDR3 length is 14 residues. Per the germline V gene, CDR1 is SGHDT and CDR2 is YYEEEE. The V end was cut by 0 bases, the J end by 3 bases, with 9 bases between. The CDR3 sequence is CASSLGREDYGYTF. Written as DNA, the CDR3 is TGTGCCAGCAGCTTGGGCAGGGAGGACTATGGCTACACCTTC.

CDR3 bases: TGCGCCAGCAGCTTGGCCCTTTTAGGGGTCAAAAACATTCAGTACTTC. Protein: CASSLALLGVKNIQYF. This chain uses TRBV5-1 with TRBJ2-4, with TRBD1 as a possible D gene (5 bases). The CDR3 length is 16 residues. Trimming removed 0 bases at V and 3 bases at J, with 13 bases between. The V gene's germline CDR1 is SGHRS and CDR2 YFSETQ.

This clone came up a few times. This chain uses TRBV20-1 with TRBJ2-7, with TRBD2 as a possible D gene (7 bases). V was trimmed by 3 bases and J by 1 base, leaving 13 bases between them. Germline loops: CDR1 DFQATT, CDR2 SNEGSKA (reference sequence). The CDR3 consists of 14 residues. The CDR3 DNA sequence: TGCAGTGCTAGTAAGGGGGGGTCGTCCTACGAGCAGTACTTC. Residues: CSASKGGSSYEQYF.

The genes are TRBV6-5 and TRBJ1-2; TRBD1 is a possible D gene (5 bases). Germline-derived CDR1 and CDR2 are MNHEY and SVGAGI. Trimming took 1 base from V and 6 from J, leaving 15 bases between them. CDR3 length equals 15 residues. The CDR3 DNA follows: TGTGCCAGCAGTTACTTTCAGGGAATGGCAGATGGCTACACCTTC. Its protein is CASSYFQGMADGYTF.

CDR3 sequence: CASSWDSNTGELFF. DNA for the CDR3: TGTGCCAGCAGCTGGGACAGCAACACCGGGGAGCTGTTTTTT. This chain uses TRBV7-2 with TRBJ2-2, with 7 bases lining up with TRBD1. From germline, CDR1 is SGHTA and CDR2 FQGNSA. There are 14 residues in the CDR3. The trim removed 4 bases at V and 2 bases at J, leaving 1 base unmatched.

This clone was seen a few times. The chain joins TRBV7-2 to TRBJ1-3, with a weak D call TRBD1 (6 bases). V was pared by 3 bases and J by 2 bases, with 8 bases between. The germline CDR1 and CDR2 sequences are SGHTA and FQGNSA. The length of the CDR3 is 14 residues. The CDR3 DNA reads TGTGCCAGCAGCTTCAGGGGACCTGGAAACACCATATATTTT. Translation gives CASSFRGPGNTIYF.

The chain carries TRBV29-1 and TRBJ2-5; possible D gene TRBD2, 6 bases. Trimming stripped 6 bases from V and 3 bases from J, with 20 bases between. The germline V gene has CDR1 SQVTM and CDR2 ANQGSEA. This CDR3 has 15 residues. The CDR3 region is CSVAWGGRGEETQYF. CDR3 DNA: TGCAGCGTGGCGTGGGGAGGTCGTGGCGAAGAGACCCAGTACTTC. Complete variable domain (other parts from reference TRBV29-1 and TRBJ2-5): SAVISQKPSRDICQRGTSLTIQCQVDSQVTMMFWYRQQPGQSLTLIATANQGSEATYESGFVIDKFPISRPNLTFSTLTVSNMSPEDSSIYLCSVAWGGRGEETQYFGPGTRLLVL.

The genes are TRBV27 and TRBJ1-2; a weak D match, TRBD1 (6 bases). This CDR3 spans 15 amino acids. V was clipped by 2 bases and J by 0 bases, with 10 bases between them. Germline CDR1 and CDR2: MNHEY and SMNVEV (reference sequence). DNA for the CDR3: TGTGCCAGCAGTTTAAACACAGGGCCTAACTATGGCTACACCTTC. Amino acid sequence: CASSLNTGPNYGYTF.

V is TRBV19 and J is TRBJ1-2; 10 bases are shared with TRBD1. Losses at the gene ends were 6 bases for V and 0 bases for J; bases not matched to a gene: 4. The CDR3 loop spans 15 amino acids. Germline V lookup: CDR1 LNHDA, CDR2 SQIVND (reference sequence). CDR3 nucleotides: TGTGCCAGTAGGACAGGGGGCGCTTCTAACTATGGCTACACCTTC. Protein: CASRTGGASNYGYTF. Drawing the rest from reference TRBV19 and TRBJ1-2, the complete variable domain is DGGITQSPKYLFRKEGQNVTLSCEQNLNHDAMYWYRQDPGQGLRLIYYSQIVNDFQKGDIAEGYSVSREKKESFPLTVTSAQKNPTAFYLCASRTGGASNYGYTFGSGTRLTVV.

This chain uses TRBV6-5 with TRBJ2-3; the match to TRBD2 covers 7 bases. CDR1 and CDR2 from the germline V gene are MNHEY and SVGAGI. The CDR3 spans 15 residues. Unmatched junction bases numbered 2, after V lost 0 bases and J lost 2 bases. CDR3 sequence reads: CASSYSGTTTDTQYF. For the CDR3, the DNA is TGTGCCAGCAGTTACTCCGGGACTACCACAGATACGCAGTATTTT.

Judged by abundance, this clone is large (0.1 to 1%). Within the sample, other DNA sequences also encode this same CDR3. The chain uses TRBV10-1 and TRBJ2-2; TRBD2 agrees at 10 bases. Per germline, CDR1 WNHNN and CDR2 SYGVQD (reference sequence). The CDR3 loop spans 17 amino acids. The V segment lost 0 bases and the J segment 7 bases; nucleotides outside the gene matches: 8. CDR3 sequence reads: CASSESIAGGEGGELFF. Written as DNA, the CDR3 is TGCGCCAGCAGTGAGTCAATAGCGGGGGGTGAGGGCGGGGAGCTGTTTTTT.

This clone came up once. The chain employs TRBV11-3 and TRBJ2-1; tentative D call: TRBD2 (5 bases). V lost 5 bases, J lost 2 bases, and 13 bases lay in between. The CDR3 covers 15 residues. Germline V CDR1 and CDR2: SGHNT, YENEEA. The CDR3 region is CASSLRTDPYNEQFF. CDR3 in DNA: TGTGCCAGCAGCCTACGGACTGACCCCTACAATGAGCAGTTCTTC.

The chain has TRBV7-2 and TRBJ1-2; D uncertain. This CDR3 comprises 14 residues. Trimming took off 1 base at V and 0 bases at J, with 6 bases between the two ends. The V gene's germline CDR1 is SGHTA and CDR2 FQGNSA. In nucleotides, the CDR3 is TGTGCCAGCAGCTTAGACAGAGCTAACTATGGCTACACCTTC. Protein product: CASSLDRANYGYTF.

The chain employs TRBV3-1 (or the pseudogene TRBV3-2) and TRBJ2-3, with D possibly TRBD2 on 5 matching bases. Trimming took 0 bases from V and 5 from J, leaving 15 bases between them. CDR1 and CDR2 from the germline V gene are LGHDT and YNNKEL (reference sequence). The CDR3 has 16 residues. CDR3 protein: CASSQDVDYPGDTQYF. CDR3 bases: TGTGCCAGCAGCCAAGACGTCGACTACCCAGGAGATACGCAGTATTTT.

The chain recombines TRBV6-2 or TRBV6-3 with TRBJ2-2; 7 bases are shared with TRBD1. The junction had 1 base not matched to a gene; V was cut back by 4 bases and J by 5 bases. CDR1 is MNHEY, CDR2 SVGEGT, per germline. The CDR3 consists of 13 residues. CDR3 bases: TGTGCCAGCAGTTTACAGGGGACCGGGGAGCTGTTTTTT. Protein: CASSLQGTGELFF.

Turning to this clone: Other DNA sequences of this sample code for an identical CDR3. The rearrangement joins TRBV6-5 to TRBJ2-5, with D perhaps matching TRBD2 (5 bases). Trimming pared 2 bases from V and 5 bases from J, leaving 6 bases between. Germline lookup yields CDR1 MNHEY and CDR2 SVGAGI. The CDR3 is 12 residues long. CDR3 nucleotide sequence: TGTGCCAGCAGTTACAGAGGGGAGACCCAGTACTTC. It codes for CASSYRGETQYF.

V is TRBV6-5 and J is TRBJ1-1; D is unresolved. Trimming took off 1 base at V and 3 bases at J, with 6 bases between the two ends. Germline-derived CDR1 and CDR2 are MNHEY and SVGAGI. This CDR3 has 13 residues. The DNA of the CDR3 is TGTGCCAGCAGTTACTACGGAGACACTGAAGCTTTCTTT. Translated, it gives CASSYYGDTEAFF.

This chain connects TRBV14 to TRBJ2-7; D is uncertain. The V end was cut by 4 bases, the J end by 4 bases, with 17 bases between. The CDR3 spans 15 residues. Germline loops: CDR1 SGHDN, CDR2 FVKESK. The CDR3 region is CASSRQEGPTYEQYF. In DNA form, the CDR3 reads TGTGCCAGCAGCCGGCAGGAAGGTCCTACGTACGAGCAGTACTTC.